This TCR beta chain emerged from a study of human T cells and chemical hapten exposure. Sample time point: pre-sensitization, week 0. Regarding treatment: therapeutic diphenylcyclopropenone sensitization with weekly scalp DPC. For the library, individual cDNA molecules each received unique molecular identifiers. TCRdb re-called the RACE reads through MiXCR, storing one row per CDR3 protein. The sample consists of more than 150,000 distinct CDR3 sequences, 25% to 30% of them appearing once. Findings and limits, study-wide: Counts of TCRs above 1 in 1000 frequency stayed unchanged with DPC sensitization.

In the case of this clonotype: The antigen remains unidentified.

This CDR3 has 13 residues. CDR1 is WNHNN, CDR2 SYGVQD, per germline (reference sequence). Between the trimmed V and J ends, which lost 1 base and 8 bases, there was a span of 11 bases. The gene calls are TRBV10-1 and TRBJ1-2, with no clear D. This receptor was taken from a woman under 40 with alopecia areata. Some clones in this sample may be carry-over from other donors' samples. Sequences were derived from whole blood, sampled in connection with sensitization to the hapten diphenylcyclopropenone (DPC). The CDR3 region has the DNA TGCGCCAGCAGTGAGTTCGTAGACAACGGCTACACCTTC. Amino acid sequence: CASSEFVDNGYTF.